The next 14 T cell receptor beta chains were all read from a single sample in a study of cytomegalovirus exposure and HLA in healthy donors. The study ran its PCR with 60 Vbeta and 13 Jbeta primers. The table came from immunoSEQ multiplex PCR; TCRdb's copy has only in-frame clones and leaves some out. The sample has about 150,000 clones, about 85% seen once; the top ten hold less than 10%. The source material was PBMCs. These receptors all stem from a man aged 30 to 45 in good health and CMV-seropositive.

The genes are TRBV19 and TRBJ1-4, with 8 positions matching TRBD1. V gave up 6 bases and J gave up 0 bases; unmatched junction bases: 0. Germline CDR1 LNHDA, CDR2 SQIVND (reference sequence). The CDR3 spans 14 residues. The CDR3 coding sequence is TGTGCCAGTAGGACAGGGGCAACTAATGAAAAACTGTTTTTT. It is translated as CASRTGATNEKLFF. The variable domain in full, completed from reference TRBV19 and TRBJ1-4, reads DGGITQSPKYLFRKEGQNVTLSCEQNLNHDAMYWYRQDPGQGLRLIYYSQIVNDFQKGDIAEGYSVSREKKESFPLTVTSAQKNPTAFYLCASRTGATNEKLFFGSGTQLSVL.

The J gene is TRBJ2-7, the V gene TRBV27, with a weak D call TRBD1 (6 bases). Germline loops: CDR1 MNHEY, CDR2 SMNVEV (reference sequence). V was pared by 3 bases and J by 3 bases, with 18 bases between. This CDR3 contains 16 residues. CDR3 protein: CASSFFPGQEFYEQYF. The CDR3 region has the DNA TGTGCCAGCAGTTTTTTCCCGGGACAAGAGTTCTACGAGCAGTACTTC.

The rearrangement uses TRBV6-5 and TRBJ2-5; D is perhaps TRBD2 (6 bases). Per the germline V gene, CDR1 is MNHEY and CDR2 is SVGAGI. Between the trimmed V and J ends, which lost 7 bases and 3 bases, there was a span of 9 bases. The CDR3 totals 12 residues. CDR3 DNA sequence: TGTGCCAGCAAAGGAGGGGAAGAGACCCAGTACTTC. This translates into CASKGGEETQYF.

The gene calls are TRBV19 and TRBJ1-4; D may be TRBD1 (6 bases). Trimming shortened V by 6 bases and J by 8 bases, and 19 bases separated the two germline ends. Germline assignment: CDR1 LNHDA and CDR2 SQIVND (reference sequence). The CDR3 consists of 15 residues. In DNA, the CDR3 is TGTGCCAGTAGCAGGCCGACAGGTGGAGGAGAAAAACTGTTTTTT. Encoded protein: CASSRPTGGGEKLFF.

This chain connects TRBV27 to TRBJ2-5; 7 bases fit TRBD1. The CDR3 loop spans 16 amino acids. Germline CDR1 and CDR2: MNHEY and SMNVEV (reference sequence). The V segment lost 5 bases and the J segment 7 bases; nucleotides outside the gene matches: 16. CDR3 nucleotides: TGTGCCAGCAGTAAGGACAGGCTAAGCGACCACGGGACCCAGTACTTC. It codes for CASSKDRLSDHGTQYF.

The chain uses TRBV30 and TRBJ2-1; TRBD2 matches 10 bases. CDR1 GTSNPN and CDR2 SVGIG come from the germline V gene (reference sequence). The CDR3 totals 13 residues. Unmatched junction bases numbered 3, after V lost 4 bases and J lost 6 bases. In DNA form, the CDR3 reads TGTGCCTGGAAATTAGCGGGAGGCAATGAGCAGTTCTTC. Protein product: CAWKLAGGNEQFF.

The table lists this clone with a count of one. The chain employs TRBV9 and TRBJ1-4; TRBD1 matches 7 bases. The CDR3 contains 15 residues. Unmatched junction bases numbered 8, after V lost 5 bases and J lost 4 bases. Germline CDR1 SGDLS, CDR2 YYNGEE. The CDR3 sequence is CASRGQADLNEKLFF. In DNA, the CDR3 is TGTGCCAGCAGAGGACAGGCAGACCTTAATGAAAAACTGTTTTTT. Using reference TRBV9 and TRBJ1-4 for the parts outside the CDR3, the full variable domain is DSGVTQTPKHLITATGQRVTLRCSPRSGDLSVYWYQQSLDQGLQFLIQYYNGEERAKGNILERFSAQQFPDLHSELNLSSLELGDSALYFCASRGQADLNEKLFFGSGTQLSVL.

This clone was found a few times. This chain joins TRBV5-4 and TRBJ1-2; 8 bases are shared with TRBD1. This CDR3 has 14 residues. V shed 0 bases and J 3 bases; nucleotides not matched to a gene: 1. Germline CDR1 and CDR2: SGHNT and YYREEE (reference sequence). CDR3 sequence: CASSLDRGYYGYTF. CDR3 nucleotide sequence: TGTGCCAGCAGCTTGGACAGGGGGTACTATGGCTACACCTTC.

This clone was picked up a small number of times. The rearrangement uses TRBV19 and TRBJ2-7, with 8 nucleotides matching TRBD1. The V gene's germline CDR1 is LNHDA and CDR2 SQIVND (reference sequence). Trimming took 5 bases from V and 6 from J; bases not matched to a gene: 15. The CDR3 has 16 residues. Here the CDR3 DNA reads TGTGCCAGTAGTCCGGCCGGGCAGGGGGCGCTTTTCGAGCAGTACTTC. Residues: CASSPAGQGALFEQYF.

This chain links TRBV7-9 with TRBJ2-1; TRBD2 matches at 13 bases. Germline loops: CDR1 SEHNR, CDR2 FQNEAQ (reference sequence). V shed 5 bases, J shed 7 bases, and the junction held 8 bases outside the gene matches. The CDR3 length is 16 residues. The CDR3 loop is CASSLRTSGSRNEQFF. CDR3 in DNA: TGTGCCAGCAGCCTCCGGACTAGCGGGAGTAGAAATGAGCAGTTCTTC.

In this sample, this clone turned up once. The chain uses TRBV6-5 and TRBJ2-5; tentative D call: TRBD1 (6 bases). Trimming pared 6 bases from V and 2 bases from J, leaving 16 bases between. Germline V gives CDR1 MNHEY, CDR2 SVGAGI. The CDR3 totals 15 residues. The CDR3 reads CASRLAGERQETQYF. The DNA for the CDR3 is TGTGCCAGCAGATTGGCAGGGGAAAGGCAAGAGACCCAGTACTTC.

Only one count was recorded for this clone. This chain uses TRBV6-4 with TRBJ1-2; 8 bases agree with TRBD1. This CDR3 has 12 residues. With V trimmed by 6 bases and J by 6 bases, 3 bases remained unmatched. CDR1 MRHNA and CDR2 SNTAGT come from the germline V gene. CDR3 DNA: TGTGCCAGCAGGAAGGACAGGGATGGCTACACCTTC. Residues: CASRKDRDGYTF.

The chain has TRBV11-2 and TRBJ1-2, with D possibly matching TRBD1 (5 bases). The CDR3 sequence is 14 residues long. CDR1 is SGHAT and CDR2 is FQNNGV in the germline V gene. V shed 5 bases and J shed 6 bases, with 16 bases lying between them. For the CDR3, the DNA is TGTGCCAGCAGCCTTGGGGGAGGCACGGATGGCTACACCTTC. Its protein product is CASSLGGGTDGYTF.

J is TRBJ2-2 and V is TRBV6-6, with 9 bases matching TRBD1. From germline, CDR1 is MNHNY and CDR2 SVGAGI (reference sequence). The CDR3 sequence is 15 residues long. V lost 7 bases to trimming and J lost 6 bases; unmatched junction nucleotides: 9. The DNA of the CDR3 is TGTGCCAGCAATACTGGACAGGGGAGGCCCGGGGAGCTGTTTTTT. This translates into CASNTGQGRPGELFF.